This entry describes one T cell receptor beta chain. The antigen is unknown. This entry is derived from a study of shared clonotypes between healthy human individuals. Study background: Ranging from 18 to 49 in age, donors were two women and a few men. Study outcomes and limitations: An effect of sequencing depth on clonotype sharing among donors was expected.

Measured with immunoSEQ multiplex PCR; TCRdb has only the in-frame clones, and not every one. The sample has 2 million to 2.5 million clones, 95% seen once. The clonotype was recovered from a young man in good health. Sequencing was performed on naive CD4+ T cells sorted from blood. Subset here: CD45RA+ positively selected.

CDR3 coding DNA: TGTGCCAGCAGTTCAAGGTTAGGGGTCGGCTATGGCTACACCTTC. Residues: CASSSRLGVGYGYTF. The V and J genes are TRBV27 and TRBJ1-2, with D perhaps TRBD1 (5 bases). The germline V gene encodes CDR1 MNHEY and CDR2 SMNVEV (reference sequence). V shed 4 bases and J shed 4 bases, with 16 bases lying between them. This CDR3 has 15 amino acids.